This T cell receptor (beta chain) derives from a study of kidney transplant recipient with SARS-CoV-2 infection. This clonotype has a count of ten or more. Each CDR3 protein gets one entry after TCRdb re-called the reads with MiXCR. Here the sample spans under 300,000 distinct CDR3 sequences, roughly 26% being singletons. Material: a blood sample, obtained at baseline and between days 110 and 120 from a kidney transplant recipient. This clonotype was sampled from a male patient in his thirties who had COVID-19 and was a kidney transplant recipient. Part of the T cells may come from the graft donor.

The CDR3 is CASSNKATLRKTYGYTF. CDR3 DNA: TGTGCCAGCAGCAATAAGGCCACCCTTCGAAAGACCTATGGCTACACCTTC. The chain uses TRBV3-1 and TRBJ1-2; D uncertain. CDR1 and CDR2 from the germline V gene are LGHDT and YNNKEL (reference sequence). Trimming removed 5 bases from V and 4 bases from J, with 23 bases in between. CDR3 length: 17 amino acids.